A selection of T cell receptor beta chains follows, all from one sample in a study of T cells after yellow fever vaccination. TCRdb processed the 5' RACE reads anew with MiXCR; each CDR3 protein has one entry. The sample holds about 74,000 distinct CDR3 sequences, more than 5.5% seen once. The specimen was CD8+ T cells sorted from PBMCs, collected about 5 days after the first yellow fever vaccination. The receptors shown here come from a man aged 18 to 29 who received the YFV17D yellow fever vaccine. The CDR3 runs from the conserved cysteine through the conserved F or W. A D gene is named only where the DNA matches it firmly. Clone size is given for some rows only: seen once, a few or many times, or a class if the clone is expanded.

TRBJ1-5	.	TRBV7-9	few	CASSLGRTSNQPQHF	TGTGCCAGCAGCTTAGGCAGGACCAGCAATCAGCCCCAGCATTTT
TRBJ2-7	.	TRBV10-2	few	CASSESMRGEQYF	TGCGCCAGCAGTGAGTCGATGAGGGGCGAGCAGTACTTC
TRBJ1-4	TRBD1	TRBV7-2	.	CASRATGGELLFF	TGTGCCAGCAGGGCTACAGGGGGTGAATTACTGTTTTTT
TRBJ1-2	.	TRBV4-3	.	CASSQDRAGPYGYTF	TGCGCCAGCAGCCAAGATCGGGCAGGGCCCTATGGCTACACCTTC
TRBJ1-2	.	TRBV4-3	few	CASSRSWETDYGYTF	TGCGCCAGCAGTCGCAGCTGGGAAACGGACTATGGCTACACCTTC
TRBJ1-1	.	TRBV2	many	CGGEVSFTEAFF	TGTGGAGGCGAGGTCTCATTCACTGAAGCTTTCTTT
TRBJ2-5	.	TRBV25-1	.	CASSAPRRAEETQYF	TGTGCCAGCAGTGCGCCAAGGAGGGCGGAAGAGACCCAGTACTTC
TRBJ1-5	.	TRBV6-2/TRBV6-3	.	CASSYLGGNQPQHF	TGTGCCAGCAGTTATTTAGGGGGTAATCAGCCCCAGCATTTT
TRBJ2-1	.	TRBV7-9	many	CASREDSYNEQFF	TGTGCCAGCAGGGAAGACTCCTACAATGAGCAGTTCTTC
TRBJ2-5	.	TRBV6-2/TRBV6-3	few	CASSYWNPQETQYF	TGTGCCAGCAGTTATTGGAACCCACAAGAGACCCAGTACTTC
TRBJ2-5	.	TRBV11-2	few	CASSSWKVQETQYF	TGTGCCAGCAGCAGTTGGAAAGTACAAGAGACCCAGTACTTC
TRBJ2-3	TRBD1	TRBV10-3	many	CAISRTGGEADTQYF	TGTGCCATCAGCCGGACAGGGGGCGAGGCCGATACGCAGTATTTT
TRBJ2-7	TRBD1	TRBV10-3	few	CAIRLSGTGASYEQYF	TGTGCCATCAGGTTATCCGGGACAGGGGCGTCCTACGAGCAGTACTTC
TRBJ1-1	.	TRBV20-1	few	CSVRDGRPGEAFF	TGCAGTGTTAGAGACGGGAGGCCGGGGGAAGCTTTCTTT
TRBJ1-2	TRBD1	TRBV12-3/TRBV12-4	many	CASTSGTVGGYTF	TGTGCCAGCACCTCCGGGACAGTAGGCGGCTACACCTTC
TRBJ2-4	TRBD1	TRBV5-1	.	CASSFGAGGNIQYF	TGCGCCAGCAGCTTCGGGGCAGGGGGAAACATTCAGTACTTC
TRBJ2-1	.	TRBV20-1	.	CSASGGPYNEQFF	TGCAGTGCTAGCGGGGGGCCCTACAATGAGCAGTTCTTC
TRBJ1-6	.	TRBV27	many	CASSPTGPWFHNSPLHF	TGTGCCAGCAGTCCTACCGGGCCCTGGTTCCATAATTCACCCCTCCACTTT
TRBJ2-7	.	TRBV18	.	CASSPGSYEQYF	TGTGCCAGCTCACCTGGAAGCTACGAGCAGTACTTC
TRBJ2-2	.	TRBV6-2/TRBV6-3	.	CASRETGELFF	TGTGCCAGCAGGGAGACCGGGGAGCTGTTTTTT
TRBJ1-2	TRBD1	TRBV7-2	few	CASSATQGANGYTF	TGTGCCAGCAGCGCGACTCAGGGGGCGAATGGCTACACCTTC
TRBJ2-5	TRBD2	TRBV7-9	.	CADHTGGTETQYF	TGTGCCGACCATACGGGGGGGACGGAGACCCAGTACTTC
TRBJ2-1	TRBD2	TRBV5-1	many	CASSLTGTSGGAPEQFF	TGCGCCAGCAGCTTAACCGGGACTAGCGGGGGGGCCCCTGAGCAGTTCTTC
TRBJ1-1	.	TRBV11-1	.	CASSRTSRPAGLNTEAFF	TGTGCCAGCAGCCGGACCAGCCGTCCTGCGGGCTTGAACACTGAAGCTTTCTTT
TRBJ2-1	.	TRBV20-1	few	CSASWVEGGVYNEQFF	TGCAGTGCTAGTTGGGTGGAAGGGGGGGTATACAATGAGCAGTTCTTC
TRBJ1-2	.	TRBV29-1	.	CSVEDGTFLSYTF	TGCAGCGTTGAAGACGGAACCTTTTTAAGCTACACCTTC
TRBJ2-7	.	TRBV3-1	few	CASSPYTGTVSYEQYF	TGTGCCAGCAGCCCTTATACCGGGACGGTCTCCTACGAGCAGTACTTC
TRBJ1-4	.	TRBV4-1	few	CASSPLSASEKLFF	TGCGCCAGCAGCCCCCTTAGCGCGTCTGAAAAACTGTTTTTT
TRBJ2-5	TRBD2	TRBV5-1	medium-sized	CASSLTLLAGTRETQYF	TGCGCCAGCAGCTTAACCTTACTAGCGGGGACTCGTGAGACCCAGTACTTC
TRBJ1-1	.	TRBV11-1	many	CASSGRGTSPSLNTEAFF	TGTGCCAGCAGCGGTCGAGGGACCTCACCTTCTTTAAACACTGAAGCTTTCTTT
TRBJ2-2	.	TRBV11-2	many	CASSLVGDTGELFF	TGTGCCAGCAGCTTGGTTGGCGACACCGGGGAGCTGTTTTTT
TRBJ2-7	TRBD1	TRBV5-1	.	CASSLGDRTSYQQYF	TGCGCCAGCAGCTTGGGGGACAGAACTTCCTACCAGCAGTACTTC
TRBJ2-1	.	TRBV5-1	many	CASSLSGQGSYNEQFF	TGCGCCAGCAGCCTTTCGGGGCAGGGCTCCTACAATGAGCAGTTCTTC
TRBJ1-5	TRBD1	TRBV20-1	.	CSASPGQGKDQPQHF	TGCAGTGCTAGCCCGGGACAGGGAAAGGATCAGCCCCAGCATTTT
TRBJ2-1	TRBD2	TRBV6-2/TRBV6-3	few	CASGRLAGPQQFF	TGTGCCAGCGGGAGACTAGCGGGGCCCCAGCAGTTCTTC
TRBJ1-4	.	TRBV5-6	few	CASSLDWNNEKLFF	TGTGCCAGCAGCTTGGACTGGAACAATGAAAAACTGTTTTTT
TRBJ2-1	.	TRBV7-9	many	CASSLGTDSYNEQFF	TGTGCCAGCAGCTTAGGAACGGACAGTTACAATGAGCAGTTCTTC
TRBJ2-7	.	TRBV3-1	many	CASSLAIRGYEQYF	TGTGCCAGCAGCCTCGCCATCAGGGGCTACGAGCAGTACTTC
TRBJ2-2	.	TRBV2	.	CASSEILGELFF	TGTGCCAGCAGTGAAATCCTTGGGGAGCTGTTTTTT
TRBJ1-2	.	TRBV20-1	many	CSARDPVNYGYTF	TGCAGTGCTAGAGACCCGGTTAACTATGGCTACACCTTC